This TCR beta chain was sequenced for a study of cytomegalovirus exposure and HLA in healthy donors. This CDR3 is 15 amino acids long. The germline V gene has CDR1 SGHDT and CDR2 YYEEEE. Between the trimmed V and J ends, which lost 0 bases and 2 bases, there was a span of 11 bases. It was with 60 Vbeta and 13 Jbeta primers that the PCR ran. The assay was immunoSEQ multiplex PCR, and TCRdb's table has in-frame clones only and misses some. The sample holds 150,000 to 180,000 clones, 70% to 80% seen once. The gene calls are TRBV5-6 and TRBJ2-5; D unresolved. The sequence was collected from a man aged 25-45 years in good health and CMV-seronegative. Input material: PBMCs. CDR3 residues: CASSLVRTRQETQYF. The CDR3 region has the DNA TGTGCCAGCAGCTTGGTTCGAACTCGGCAAGAGACCCAGTACTTC.